The rows below give T cell receptor beta chains drawn from one sample of a study of T cell changes during pregnancy in multiple sclerosis. Assay used: immunoSEQ multiplex PCR; TCRdb lists only in-frame clones, some missing. The table has tens of thousands of clones, 90% seen once. The source material was CD8+ T cells from peripheral blood mononuclear cells, sampled in the first trimester of pregnancy. The receptors originated from a female donor with multiple sclerosis, enrolled in a pregnancy study. Both conserved end residues are part of each CDR3. D genes are given only for firm matches. Some rows mark clone size as missing; the rest say once, few, many or name a class of expanded clone.

TRBJ2-5 | TRBD1 | - | TRBV7-2 | TGTGCCAGCAGCATGACAGGGCAAGAGACCCAGTACTTC | CASSMTGQETQYF
TRBJ2-3 | - | - | TRBV7-9 | TGTGCCAGCAGCTTTCAGGGGGGTGGAACAGATACGCAGTATTTT | CASSFQGGGTDTQYF
TRBJ2-5 | TRBD1 | - | TRBV2 | TGTGCCAGCAGTGAATGGACAGGAGAAGAGACCCAGTACTTC | CASSEWTGEETQYF
TRBJ1-2 | - | - | TRBV6-5 | TGTGCCAGCAGTTACTCGGGGGCAGATAACTATGGCTACACCTTC | CASSYSGADNYGYTF
TRBJ1-4 | TRBD1 | - | TRBV2 | TGTGCCATGAGCCCCAAGCCCCGGGACAGAAATGAAAAACTGTTTTTT | CAMSPKPRDRNEKLFF
TRBJ2-1 | TRBD2 | - | TRBV27 | TGTGCCAGCAGTTCCCACCCGGGGCGGGGGAAAAATGAGCAGTTCTTC | CASSSHPGRGKNEQFF
TRBJ2-7 | TRBD2 | - | TRBV13 | TGTGCCAGCAGCACGGGACTAGCGGGAGCTGAGCAGTACTTC | CASSTGLAGAEQYF
TRBJ2-6 | - | - | TRBV7-9 | TGTGCCAGCAGCCGGACAGACTCTGGGGCCAACGTCCTGACTTTC | CASSRTDSGANVLTF
TRBJ2-1 | TRBD1 | - | TRBV29-1 | TGCAGCGTTGGGGGAATGACAGGGCAAGCCTACAATGAGCAGTTCTTC | CSVGGMTGQAYNEQFF
TRBJ2-7 | - | - | TRBV28 | TGTGCCAGCAGCACAGGTCTCTACGAGCAGTACTTC | CASSTGLYEQYF
TRBJ2-6 | TRBD1 | - | TRBV27 | TGTGCCAGCAAACCGGGACAGGGAGACTCTGGGGCCAACGTCCTGACTTTC | CASKPGQGDSGANVLTF
TRBJ1-1 | TRBD1 | - | TRBV7-3 | TGTGCCAGCAGCCCAGGGGGCCCAATGAACACTGAAGCTTTCTTT | CASSPGGPMNTEAFF
TRBJ1-3 | - | - | TRBV6-5 | TGTGCCAGCAGTTACTCAGACAGTCAGAGAAACACCATATATTTT | CASSYSDSQRNTIYF
TRBJ2-7 | - | - | TRBV27 | TGTGCCAGCAGTCCTGCCCCTTCCTACGAGCAGTACTTC | CASSPAPSYEQYF
TRBJ2-1 | TRBD1 | - | TRBV10-2 | TGCGCCAGCAGTAACAGGGGAAGAAATGAGCAGTTCTTC | CASSNRGRNEQFF
TRBJ2-2 | - | - | TRBV7-9 | TGTGCCAGCAGCGGAGACAGTAAAGGGACAGGGGAGCTGTTTTTT | CASSGDSKGTGELFF
TRBJ2-2 | TRBD2 | - | TRBV28 | TGTGCCAGCAGTAGCCTGCTAGCGGGCACCGGGGAGCTGTTTTTT | CASSSLLAGTGELFF
TRBJ2-1 | - | - | TRBV27 | TGTGCCAGCAGTTTCCTAGAAGGGGGCAATGAGCAGTTCTTC | CASSFLEGGNEQFF
TRBJ2-3 | TRBD2 | few | TRBV6-5 | TGTGCCAGCAGTTACTCTCTAGCGGGGGCTACAGATACGCAGTATTTT | CASSYSLAGATDTQYF
TRBJ2-1 | TRBD1 | - | TRBV28 | TGTGCCAGCAGTTTGGGGACAGACAACTACAATGAGCAGTTCTTC | CASSLGTDNYNEQFF
TRBJ1-1 | - | - | TRBV30 | TGTGCCTGGGACGGGGGGGGAATGCCTGAAGCTTTCTTT | CAWDGGGMPEAFF
TRBJ2-7 | - | - | TRBV9 | TGTGCCAGCAGCCCCGGAGGGGCCCAACCCTACGAGCAGTACTTC | CASSPGGAQPYEQYF
TRBJ2-1 | TRBD2 | - | TRBV2 | TGTGCCAGCACCCAATTTTCTGGCGGGAGTAGAAATGAGCAGTTCTTC | CASTQFSGGSRNEQFF
TRBJ2-7 | TRBD2 | - | TRBV15 | TGTGCCACCAGCAGAGGGACTAGCGGGACTTACGAGCAGTACTTC | CATSRGTSGTYEQYF
TRBJ2-4 | TRBD1 | - | TRBV4-3 | TGCGCCAGCAGCCAAGGGACAGGGATTGACATTCAGTACTTC | CASSQGTGIDIQYF
TRBJ2-1 | - | - | TRBV4-2 | TGTGCCAGCAGCCATGGCGGGGAAGATTCCAATGAGCAGTTCTTC | CASSHGGEDSNEQFF
TRBJ2-3 | TRBD2 | - | TRBV7-9 | TGTGCCAGCAGCCTACTAGCGGGAGGGCCTATAGATACGCAGTATTTT | CASSLLAGGPIDTQYF
TRBJ1-4 | TRBD1 | - | TRBV2 | TGTGCCAGCAGCGGGACAGGGGGCTCTTCTGGTGAAAAACTGTTTTTT | CASSGTGGSSGEKLFF
TRBJ1-1 | - | - | TRBV6-6 | TGTGCCAGCAGTTACTCGAGACAGAACACTGAAGCTTTCTTT | CASSYSRQNTEAFF
TRBJ2-3 | - | - | TRBV30 | TGTGCCTGGAGGCCCCGGGATACGCAGTATTTT | CAWRPRDTQYF
TRBJ2-5 | - | - | TRBV18 | TGTGCCAGCTCACCGACAGAAGAGACCCAGTACTTC | CASSPTEETQYF
TRBJ2-1 | - | - | TRBV6-5 | TGTGCCAGCAGCCCCCTGACTAGTCTGGATGAGCAGTTCTTC | CASSPLTSLDEQFF
TRBJ1-5 | - | - | TRBV19 | TGTGCCAGTAATGATGACAGGCAACACGACCAGCATTTT | CASNDDRQHDQHF
TRBJ2-7 | TRBD2 | - | TRBV5-5 | TGTGCCAGCAGCTCGCCTCTGACTAGCCTCTACGAGCAGTACTTC | CASSSPLTSLYEQYF
TRBJ2-1 | - | - | TRBV28 | TGTGCCAGCAGCTTCACTGGACACCGCTACAATGAGCAGTTCTTC | CASSFTGHRYNEQFF
TRBJ1-5 | - | few | TRBV27 | TGTGCCAGCAGTCCCCAGGGACAGCCCCAGCATTTT | CASSPQGQPQHF
TRBJ1-2 | - | - | TRBV19 | TGTGCCAGTACCTGGACAGCCTCCTATGGCTACACCTTC | CASTWTASYGYTF
TRBJ2-7 | - | - | TRBV19 | TGTGCCAGTAGTGCGGACAGCGGCTACGAGCAGTACTTC | CASSADSGYEQYF
TRBJ2-3 | TRBD2 | - | TRBV4-1 | TGCGCCAGCAGCCAAGATTTATGGAGCGGGAGGGAATTATCTAGCACAGATACGCAGTATTTT | CASSQDLWSGRELSSTDTQYF
TRBJ2-2 | TRBD2 | - | TRBV11-1 | TGTGCCAGCAGGAAGGGACTAGCGGGAGCTGAGAACACCGGGGAGCTGTTTTTT | CASRKGLAGAENTGELFF
TRBJ2-4 | - | once | TRBV5-8 | TGTGCCAGCAGCTTGGCCACGGACGGGACAAATCAGTACTTC | CASSLATDGTNQYF
TRBJ2-1 | TRBD2 | - | TRBV6-4 | TGTGCCAGCAGTTGGACTAGCGGGAGTAGGGATGAGCAGTTCTTC | CASSWTSGSRDEQFF
TRBJ1-2 | TRBD1 | - | TRBV7-9 | TGTGCCAGCAGCTTAGACCGCCGGACAGGAGACAACTATGGCTACACCTTC | CASSLDRRTGDNYGYTF
TRBJ1-2 | - | - | TRBV28 | TGTGCCAGCAGTTTATGGACAGTTGGGGCCTATGGCTACACCTTC | CASSLWTVGAYGYTF
TRBJ2-3 | TRBD2 | - | TRBV9 | TGTGCCAGCAGCCATAGCGGGAGAGGGGCAGATACGCAGTATTTT | CASSHSGRGADTQYF
TRBJ1-2 | - | few | TRBV6-1 | TGTGCCAGCAGTGATGGCCAGATAATAGCCTATGGCTACACCTTC | CASSDGQIIAYGYTF
TRBJ2-1 | - | - | TRBV19 | TGTGCCAGTAGTATCGGTAGCTCCTACAATGAGCAGTTCTTC | CASSIGSSYNEQFF
TRBJ2-1 | TRBD2 | - | TRBV27 | TGTGCCAGCAGTTTATCGTATCCGGGAGGGCCCGGGAATGAGCAGTTCTTC | CASSLSYPGGPGNEQFF
TRBJ2-7 | TRBD1 | - | TRBV13 | TGTGCCAGCAGCTCCCGTACTACTGGACAGGATGACCCCTACGAGCAGTACTTC | CASSSRTTGQDDPYEQYF
TRBJ2-1 | TRBD2 | - | TRBV7-9 | TGTGCCAGCAGCCCGACTAGCGGGATTGTTAATGAGCAGTTCTTC | CASSPTSGIVNEQFF
TRBJ1-3 | - | - | TRBV4-3 | TGCGCCAGCAGCCAAGCTTGGCTAGCTGGAAACACCATATATTTT | CASSQAWLAGNTIYF
TRBJ1-2 | TRBD1 | - | TRBV10-3 | TGTGCCATCAGCCGTACCGGGACAGGGGGTGGATCTAACTATGGCTACACCTTC | CAISRTGTGGGSNYGYTF
TRBJ2-7 | TRBD2 | - | TRBV5-1 | TGCGCCAGCAGCTTGGGAGTGGGGACTATCCCCTACGAGCAGTACTTC | CASSLGVGTIPYEQYF
TRBJ1-1 | - | - | TRBV4-3 | TGCGCCAGCAGCCAAGACGTCCAGGGAATCGAAGCTTTCTTT | CASSQDVQGIEAFF
TRBJ2-3 | TRBD2 | once | TRBV28 | TGTGCCAGCAAGCGGGATGCAGATACGCAGTATTTT | CASKRDADTQYF
TRBJ2-2 | - | - | TRBV30 | TGTGCCTGGAGCAACCCCCTATTGACCGGGGAGCTGTTTTTT | CAWSNPLLTGELFF
TRBJ2-7 | TRBD2 | - | TRBV11-2 | TGTGCCAGCAGCCCCCGCTTTAGCGGGAGGGCCTACGAGCAGTACTTC | CASSPRFSGRAYEQYF
TRBJ2-7 | - | - | TRBV7-9 | TGTGCCAGCAGCTTAATGGTGGGGCCCTCCTACGAGCAGTACTTC | CASSLMVGPSYEQYF
TRBJ2-1 | - | - | TRBV19 | TGTGCCACAACAGGTTACAATGAGCAGTTCTTC | CATTGYNEQFF
TRBJ2-7 | - | few | TRBV2 | TGTGCCAGCAGTGAACAGACACGTACCTACGAGCAGTACTTC | CASSEQTRTYEQYF